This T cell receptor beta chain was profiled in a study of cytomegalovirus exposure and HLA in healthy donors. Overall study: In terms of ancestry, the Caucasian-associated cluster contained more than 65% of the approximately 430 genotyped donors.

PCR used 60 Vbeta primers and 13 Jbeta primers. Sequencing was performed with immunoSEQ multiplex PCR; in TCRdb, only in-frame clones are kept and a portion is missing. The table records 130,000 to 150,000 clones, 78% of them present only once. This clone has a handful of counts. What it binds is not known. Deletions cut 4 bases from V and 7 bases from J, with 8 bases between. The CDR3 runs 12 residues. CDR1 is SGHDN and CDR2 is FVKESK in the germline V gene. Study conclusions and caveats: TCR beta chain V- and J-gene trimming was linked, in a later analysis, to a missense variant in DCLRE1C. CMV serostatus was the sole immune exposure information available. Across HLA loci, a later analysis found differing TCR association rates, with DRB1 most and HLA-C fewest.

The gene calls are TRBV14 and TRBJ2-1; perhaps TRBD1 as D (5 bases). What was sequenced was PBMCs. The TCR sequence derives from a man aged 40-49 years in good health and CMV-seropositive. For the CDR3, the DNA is TGTGCCAGCAGCCCAGCAGGGAATGAGCAGTTCTTC. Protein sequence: CASSPAGNEQFF.